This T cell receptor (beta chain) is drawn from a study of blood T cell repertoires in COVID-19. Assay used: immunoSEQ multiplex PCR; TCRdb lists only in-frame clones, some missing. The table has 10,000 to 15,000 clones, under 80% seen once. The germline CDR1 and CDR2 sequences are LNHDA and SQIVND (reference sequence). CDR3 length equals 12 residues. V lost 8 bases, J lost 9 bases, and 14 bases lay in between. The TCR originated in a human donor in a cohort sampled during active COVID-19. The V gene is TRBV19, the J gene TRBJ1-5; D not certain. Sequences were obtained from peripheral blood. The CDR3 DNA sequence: TGTGCCAGTTCCCCGCCCCCGGGGCCCCAGCATTTT. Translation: CASSPPPGPQHF. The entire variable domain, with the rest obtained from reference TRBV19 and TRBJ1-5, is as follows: DGGITQSPKYLFRKEGQNVTLSCEQNLNHDAMYWYRQDPGQGLRLIYYSQIVNDFQKGDIAEGYSVSREKKESFPLTVTSAQKNPTAFYLCASSPPPGPQHFGDGTRLSIL.